Listed below are T cell receptor beta chains from one sample, sequenced in a study of blood T cell repertoires in COVID-19. Assay used: immunoSEQ multiplex PCR; TCRdb lists only in-frame clones, some missing. The data show 90,000 to 110,000 clones, with around four fifths seen just once and roughly 18% held by the top ten. The sample comprised peripheral blood. The receptors were sampled from a woman aged 60-75 years with acute or convalescent COVID-19. Each CDR3 is given with its conserved first and last residue. Each record gives: D gene, V gene, J gene, clone size, CDR3 DNA, CDR3 protein. The D gene is left open where the match is weak. Size is omitted from some rows. Given values are once, few, many or a class for expanded clones.

NA,TRBV18,TRBJ2-1,NA,TGTGCCAGCTCACCATCCGGGACACCTACGGGGAATGAGCAGTTCTTC,CASSPSGTPTGNEQFF
NA,TRBV29-1,TRBJ2-1,NA,TGCAGCGTTGTAGGTAGCGGCTCCTACAATGAGCAGTTCTTC,CSVVGSGSYNEQFF
TRBD1,TRBV7-9,TRBJ1-4,NA,TGTGCCAGCAGCTCCGGACAGGAGGGGGAAAGACTGTTTTTT,CASSSGQEGERLFF
NA,TRBV6-2/TRBV6-3,TRBJ2-3,medium-sized,TGTGCCAGCAGTTACTCGACAACAGATACGCAGTATTTT,CASSYSTTDTQYF
NA,TRBV28,TRBJ2-7,few,TGTGCCAGCAGTTTGGCAGGGTCGACCTACGAGCAGTACTTC,CASSLAGSTYEQYF
TRBD1,TRBV3-1/TRBV3-2,TRBJ1-5,NA,TGTGCCAGCAGCCAGGGGACAGGGGTTGGCAATCAGCCCCAGCATTTT,CASSQGTGVGNQPQHF
NA,TRBV19,TRBJ1-4,NA,TGTGCCAGTAGGGGGGGAGGGAGGAGCGAAAAACTGTTTTTT,CASRGGGRSEKLFF
NA,TRBV9,TRBJ1-1,NA,TGTGCCAGCAGCGCCCAAGGCGGAGGGAACACTGAAGCTTTCTTT,CASSAQGGGNTEAFF
TRBD2,TRBV7-9,TRBJ2-5,NA,TGTGCCAGCAGCTTAGTGCTAGCGGGAGCCGAGACCCAGTACTTC,CASSLVLAGAETQYF
NA,TRBV14,TRBJ1-1,many,TGTGCCAGCAGCCAAACACAGGATAAAGAGATAAACACTGAAGCTTTCTTT,CASSQTQDKEINTEAFF
TRBD2,TRBV5-4,TRBJ2-5,NA,TGTGCCAGCAGCTTGGCGGTAGCGGGCCCTGTAGGGACCCAGTACTTC,CASSLAVAGPVGTQYF
NA,TRBV7-9,TRBJ2-2,NA,TGTGCCAGCATCCGGGGGTACACCGGGGAGCTGTTTTTT,CASIRGYTGELFF
TRBD1,TRBV5-4,TRBJ1-4,NA,TGTGCCAGCAGCTCTAAGGGGGCTGGGATTCGCGAAAAACTGTTTTTT,CASSSKGAGIREKLFF
TRBD2,TRBV7-9,TRBJ2-5,NA,TGTGCCAGCAGCCTGACTAGCGGGAGCCAAGAGACCCAGTACTTC,CASSLTSGSQETQYF
TRBD2,TRBV5-1,TRBJ2-5,NA,TGCGCCAGCAGCTTCTCCCCAGCGGGACAAGAGACCCAGTACTTC,CASSFSPAGQETQYF
NA,TRBV7-6,TRBJ2-7,NA,TGTGCCAGCAGCTTAGGGGTTGAGGGCGAGCAGTACTTC,CASSLGVEGEQYF